The rows below give T cell receptor beta chains drawn from one sample of a study of blood T cells in healthy people across ages. Using its own MiXCR run on the 5' RACE reads, TCRdb lists one record per CDR3 protein. Among about 780,000 distinct CDR3 sequences, about half were seen once, and the ten largest hold 18%. Source material: blood. The receptors were sampled from a man older than 75 in good health. The CDR3 runs from the conserved cysteine through the conserved F or W. D genes are given only for firm matches. A row's size may be missing; if present it is once, few, many or a size class.

abundance | j_gene | v_gene | d_gene | len | CDR3aa | CDR3nt
. | TRBJ1-6 | TRBV5-1 | . | 13 | CASSLVGESPLHF | TGCGCCAGCAGCTTGGTAGGGGAATCACCCCTCCACTTT
many | TRBJ2-5 | TRBV5-1 | . | 14 | CASSLGRKEETQYF | TGCGCCAGCAGCTTGGGAAGAAAAGAAGAGACCCAGTACTTC
many | TRBJ2-5 | TRBV28 | . | 14 | CASSYRKYQETQYF | TGTGCCAGCAGTTACAGAAAGTACCAAGAGACCCAGTACTTC
. | TRBJ2-4 | TRBV6-1 | . | 11 | CASTSANIQYF | TGTGCCTCTACGAGTGCGAACATTCAGTACTTC
. | TRBJ2-3 | TRBV5-1 | . | 15 | CASTGLTTSTDTQYF | TGCGCCAGCACCGGTCTAACGACCTCCACAGATACGCAGTATTTT
. | TRBJ2-5 | TRBV7-9 | TRBD2 | 15 | CASSLVRAGAETQYF | TGTGCCAGCAGCTTAGTACGAGCGGGAGCTGAGACCCAGTACTTC
. | TRBJ2-4 | TRBV29-1 | . | 14 | CSVNLGQGKNIQYF | TGCAGCGTAAACCTGGGTCAGGGAAAAAACATTCAGTACTTC
. | TRBJ1-1 | TRBV4-1 | . | 16 | CASSQDNRVILTEAFF | TGCGCCAGCAGCCAAGACAACAGGGTAATACTCACTGAAGCTTTCTTT
. | TRBJ1-4 | TRBV9 | . | 14 | CASSVGRAGEKLFF | TGTGCCAGCAGCGTAGGCAGGGCGGGCGAAAAACTGTTTTTT
. | TRBJ1-2 | TRBV28 | . | 13 | CASSPPGLYGYTF | TGTGCCAGCAGCCCCCCAGGGCTTTATGGCTACACCTTC
. | TRBJ2-6 | TRBV20-1 | TRBD1 | 17 | CSARQGGAGSGANVLTF | TGCAGTGCGAGACAGGGGGGCGCGGGCTCTGGGGCCAACGTCCTGACTTTC
many | TRBJ2-3 | TRBV7-8 | . | 15 | CASSLSGAGTDTQYF | TGTGCCAGCAGCTTATCAGGGGCTGGCACAGATACGCAGTATTTT
. | TRBJ2-7 | TRBV4-3 | TRBD1 | 14 | CASSLGQDSYEQYF | TGCGCCAGCAGCCTAGGACAGGACAGCTACGAGCAGTACTTC
. | TRBJ2-5 | TRBV10-3 | TRBD2 | 14 | CAISPKREAGEQYF | TGTGCCATCAGTCCTAAGCGGGAGGCTGGGGAGCAGTACTTC
. | TRBJ2-2 | TRBV5-1 | . | 13 | CASSDQGTGELFF | TGCGCCAGCAGCGATCAGGGGACCGGGGAGCTGTTTTTT
. | TRBJ2-7 | TRBV20-1 | . | 13 | CSAGETGLDEQYF | TGCAGTGCCGGCGAGACAGGTCTGGACGAGCAGTACTTC
few | TRBJ2-5 | TRBV5-1 | . | 14 | CASSPDRLGETQYF | TGCGCCAGCAGCCCCGACAGGTTGGGAGAGACCCAGTACTTC
few | TRBJ1-5 | TRBV28 | . | 17 | CASNPTEGGDSNQPQHF | TGTGCCAGCAATCCCACCGAGGGGGGGGATAGCAATCAGCCCCAGCATTTT